A selection of T cell receptor beta chains follows, all from one sample in a study of blood T cell repertoires in COVID-19. The repertoire was sequenced with immunoSEQ multiplex PCR; TCRdb's copy has only in-frame clones and lacks some. This repertoire shows some 150,000 clones, around 87% found once; its top ten account for approximately 3%. Sequenced: peripheral blood. These receptors were obtained from an older woman with active COVID-19. Each CDR3 is given with its conserved first and last residue. The D gene is left open where the match is weak.

v_gene: TRBV15; d_gene: TRBD2; CDR3aa: CATSRAGGLYNEQFF
v_gene: TRBV6-5; d_gene: .; CDR3aa: CASSYSTGHTEAFF
v_gene: TRBV6-1; d_gene: TRBD2; CDR3aa: CASSEPGLAGGQYF
v_gene: TRBV3-1/TRBV3-2; d_gene: TRBD2; CDR3aa: CASSPALAGSSYEQYF
v_gene: TRBV9; d_gene: .; CDR3aa: CASSVAGLDEQFF
v_gene: TRBV27; d_gene: .; CDR3aa: CASSLNGGDTQYF
v_gene: TRBV6-5; d_gene: .; CDR3aa: CASSYGWAYGYTF
v_gene: TRBV6-5; d_gene: TRBD1; CDR3aa: CASSLGQGREKLFF
v_gene: TRBV14; d_gene: .; CDR3aa: CASSQGPGSTEAFF
v_gene: TRBV7-3; d_gene: .; CDR3aa: CASSPGHLQETQYF
v_gene: TRBV7-8; d_gene: .; CDR3aa: CASSLGTARGSGNTIYF
v_gene: TRBV6-2/TRBV6-3; d_gene: TRBD2; CDR3aa: CASSHRLLAGVRNEQYF
v_gene: TRBV27; d_gene: TRBD1; CDR3aa: CASSHRGQGKRGPYEQYF
v_gene: TRBV27; d_gene: TRBD1; CDR3aa: CASSSQGGNTEAFF
v_gene: TRBV3-1/TRBV3-2; d_gene: TRBD1; CDR3aa: CASSQVRDRARETQYF
v_gene: TRBV10-3; d_gene: .; CDR3aa: CAIRASAGETQYF
v_gene: TRBV4-3; d_gene: .; CDR3aa: CASSRSRPASGGYTF
v_gene: TRBV2; d_gene: TRBD1; CDR3aa: CASGDRANTGELFF
v_gene: TRBV4-1; d_gene: TRBD1; CDR3aa: CASRQGGLRATNEKLFF
v_gene: TRBV19; d_gene: TRBD2; CDR3aa: CASRGAGEGYEQYF
v_gene: TRBV6-5; d_gene: .; CDR3aa: CASSYASAWRTDTQYF
v_gene: TRBV27; d_gene: .; CDR3aa: CASSFGHGSDTQYF
v_gene: TRBV9; d_gene: .; CDR3aa: CASSVGQLYNSPLHF
v_gene: TRBV28; d_gene: .; CDR3aa: CASSFIRNTEAFF
v_gene: TRBV2; d_gene: .; CDR3aa: CASLRLMGSYGYTF